The T cell receptor beta chain described here comes from a study of CD8 T cells in ankylosing spondylitis (dated by TCRdb to about 2017). Broadly, across the study: The study profiled T cell receptor beta repertoires in healthy donors and ankylosing spondylitis patients to find disease-linked TCR variants. In total, the full study cohort was made up of about 99 healthy donors and 25 to 30 ankylosing spondylitis patients. Peripheral blood samples were taken, and synovial fluid was additionally collected from ankylosing spondylitis patients. Here is what the overall study found, with its caveats: A TCR beta motif of eight highly homologous amino acid variants appeared characteristic of blood from ankylosing spondylitis patients. Some of the motif variants had been reported before in the synovial fluid and blood of reactive arthritis patients, a finding that suggests common disease-initiation mechanisms. According to the report, matched synovial fluid samples from ankylosing spondylitis patients were significantly enriched for the disease-linked clones. A CD8+ phenotype was shown by the disease-linked clones, which were found at relatively low frequencies in peripheral blood.

As for this clonotype: Its cognate antigen has yet to be identified. No base-level quality is on record; no much larger clone is a single base apart.

Inclusive of the bounding cysteine and phenylalanine, the CDR3 is 14 residues long. Only the CDR3 DNA stays, 42 bases, in frame from base 1. V trim: 7 bases; J trim: 9 bases; unmatched bases: 8. From the germline V gene, CDR1 is SNHLY and CDR2 is FYNNEI. Reads for this sample came from an Illumina HiSeq 2500. Quantitative 5'-RACE with molecular barcodes was used to prepare TCR beta libraries. The source study handled its data this way. Disease-linked TCR variants were identified with a new computational method built on a probabilistic model of VDJ rearrangement. The public reads were quality trimmed at Q25 with fastp and then assembled into clones with MiXCR by TCRdb, keeping productive beta chains. Rows are combined by CDR3 protein, so each entry shows the most common genes and DNA. The V and J calls follow TCRdb's processing rather than the paper's. Within this sample are approximately 550,000 distinct CDR3 sequences, with about an eighth of them counted one time only. The ten largest clonotypes hold nearly 7% of the sample.

Specimen: blood, either unsorted or a sorted T cell fraction (not recorded which). This chain is built from TRBV2 and TRBJ1-6; TRBD1 aligns with 8 central bases. The TCR comes from a male donor with ankylosing spondylitis. Read as DNA, the sequence is TGTGCCAGCACTTTGGACAGGGAGGTTTCACCCCTCCACTTT. Its protein product is CASTLDREVSPLHF.